Presented here are 24 T cell receptor beta chains from one specimen sequenced in a study of beta chain features in type 1 diabetes. Findings and caveats of the study: Among patients with Type 1 diabetes, TCRB CDR3s were moderately but significantly shorter in every one of the four CD4+ subsets.

Expressed TCRB transcripts were sequenced because the entire RNA isolate underwent reverse transcription. TCRdb keeps only in-frame clones here, not all; method: immunoSEQ multiplex PCR. Among about 41,000 clones, approximately 62% were seen once, and the ten largest hold around 1.8%. Their antigen targets remain unknown. The sample comprised Tregs from blood. These receptors all stem from a man younger than 40 with type 1 diabetes. Some clones in this sample may be carry-over from other donors' samples.

The rearrangement joins TRBV7-2 to TRBJ2-3, with D perhaps TRBD2 (6 bases). Trimming removed 5 bases from V and 3 bases from J, with 12 bases in between. This CDR3 region has 14 residues. CDR1 is SGHTA, CDR2 FQGNSA, per germline. In DNA form, the CDR3 reads TGTGCCAGCAGCCTACGACTAGGAACAGATACGCAGTATTTT. The encoded protein is CASSLRLGTDTQYF.

The rearrangement joins TRBV30 to TRBJ1-3, with D hard to call. V lost 2 bases, J lost 2 bases, and 10 bases lay in between. CDR3 size: 14 residues. CDR1 and CDR2 (germline): GTSNPN, SVGIG (reference sequence). CDR3 sequence reads: CAWSLGLTGNTIYF. The CDR3, as DNA: TGTGCCTGGAGTCTTGGACTTACTGGAAACACCATATATTTT.

The chain couples TRBV7-9 to TRBJ2-2; TRBD1 might be the D (6 bases). The CDR3 spans 11 residues. Germline values: CDR1 SEHNR, CDR2 FQNEAQ (reference sequence). V shed 6 bases and J shed 12 bases, with 11 bases lying between them. The CDR3 loop is CASSRGSQLFF. The CDR3 region has the DNA TGTGCCAGCAGTAGGGGGAGCCAGCTGTTTTTT.

CDR3 region: CASSLEGSQPQHF. The CDR3 bases are TGTGCCAGCAGCTTAGAGGGGTCTCAGCCCCAGCATTTT. This sequence joins TRBV7-9 and TRBJ1-5; weak D call: TRBD1 (5 bases). Germline values: CDR1 SEHNR, CDR2 FQNEAQ (reference sequence). This CDR3 comprises 13 residues. V was trimmed by 1 base and J by 6 bases, leaving 7 bases between them.

The V and J genes are TRBV7-9 and TRBJ2-7, with a tentative D call TRBD2 (6 bases). V dropped 6 bases and J dropped 6 bases, with 12 bases sitting between them. The CDR3 has 12 amino acids. Germline V lookup: CDR1 SEHNR, CDR2 FQNEAQ (reference sequence). The CDR3 protein is CASRRLDFEQYF. In DNA, the CDR3 is TGTGCCAGCAGGAGACTAGATTTCGAGCAGTACTTC.

This clone was detected once. This chain joins TRBV7-9 and TRBJ2-7, with TRBD2 identical over 7 bases. After removal of 3 bases from V and 4 bases from J, the junction contained 12 bases not matched to a gene. Germline assignment: CDR1 SEHNR and CDR2 FQNEAQ (reference sequence). The CDR3 is 16 residues long. The CDR3 nucleotides read TGTGCCAGCAGCTTCAATGGCGGGGGTCCTCTGTACGAGCAGTACTTC. Amino acids: CASSFNGGGPLYEQYF.

The gene calls are TRBV7-3 and TRBJ1-1; the match to TRBD1 covers 7 bases. With V trimmed by 6 bases and J by 3 bases, 7 bases remained unmatched. From germline, CDR1 is SGHTA and CDR2 FQGTGA. The CDR3 sequence is 14 residues long. The CDR3 sequence: CASRTGLFDTEAFF. The CDR3 DNA follows: TGTGCCAGCAGGACAGGGCTCTTCGACACTGAAGCTTTCTTT.

The chain has TRBV6-5 and TRBJ1-5, with no clear D. Per the germline V gene, CDR1 is MNHEY and CDR2 is SVGAGI. The CDR3 runs to 13 residues. The V end was cut by 2 bases, the J end by 9 bases, with 11 bases between. The CDR3 loop reads CASSYTAGSPQHF. The CDR3, as DNA: TGTGCCAGCAGTTACACCGCGGGCTCGCCCCAGCATTTT.

The J gene is TRBJ1-5, the V gene TRBV28; D ambiguous. This CDR3 is built from 16 residues. Looked up from germline, CDR1 is MDHEN and CDR2 is SYDVKM. Trimming removed 3 bases from V and 4 bases from J, with 16 bases in between. CDR3 coding DNA: TGTGCCAGCAGTTTTCTAGATCGTAAGAGGAATCAGCCCCAGCATTTT. Protein: CASSFLDRKRNQPQHF.

The chain carries TRBV7-9 and TRBJ2-2, with 10 bases that match TRBD1. Per germline, CDR1 SEHNR and CDR2 FQNEAQ (reference sequence). This CDR3 spans 16 amino acids. Trimming at V came to 5 bases and at J to 4 bases, leaving 7 bases not matched to a gene. The CDR3 here is CASSKTGGGITGELFF. The CDR3, as DNA: TGTGCCAGCAGCAAGACAGGGGGCGGAATCACCGGGGAGCTGTTTTTT.

This sequence joins TRBV2 and TRBJ2-2; perhaps TRBD1 as D (6 bases). V lost 4 bases and J 6 bases, leaving 6 bases between the germline ends. Looked up from germline, CDR1 is SNHLY and CDR2 is FYNNEI. The CDR3 loop spans 12 amino acids. The CDR3 protein is CASSAGAGELFF. CDR3 nucleotides: TGTGCCAGCAGTGCAGGGGCCGGGGAGCTGTTTTTT.

This clone appeared a few times. In nucleotides, the CDR3 is TGTGCCAGCAGCAATACAGGGGCCACCGCCTACGAGCAGTACTTC. Translation: CASSNTGATAYEQYF. This rearrangement joins TRBV21-1 to TRBJ2-7; TRBD1 is the table's D call, not checked against the DNA. TRBV21-1 is marked as a pseudogene. CDR3 length: 15 amino acids.

The V and J genes are TRBV4-2 and TRBJ2-7, with 10 bases aligning to TRBD2. Germline V gene sequence: CDR1 LGHNA, CDR2 YNFKEQ. V gave up 0 bases and J gave up 3 bases; unmatched junction bases: 11. The CDR3 loop spans 18 amino acids. For the CDR3, the DNA is TGTGCCAGCAGCCAAGATGGGCGAGAGGCTAGCGGGGGCTACGAGCAGTACTTC. It yields the protein CASSQDGREASGGYEQYF.

The genes are TRBV7-3 and TRBJ2-2; 7 nucleotides line up with TRBD1. This CDR3 region has 16 residues. Trimming cost V 3 bases and J 2 bases; bases outside gene matches: 6. Germline V gene sequence: CDR1 SGHTA, CDR2 FQGTGA. CDR3: CASSLLGTANTGELFF. CDR3 coding DNA: TGTGCCAGCAGCTTGCTAGGGACAGCCAACACCGGGGAGCTGTTTTTT. Full variable domain (missing parts from reference TRBV7-3 and TRBJ2-2): GAGVSQTPSNKVTEKGKYVELRCDPISGHTALYWYRQSLGQGPEFLIYFQGTGAADDSGLPNDRFFAVRPEGSVSTLKIQRTERGDSAVYLCASSLLGTANTGELFFGEGSRLTVL.

In nucleotides, the CDR3 is TGTGCCAGCAGTTGGGGACAGGCCCCCTACGAGCAGTACTTC. Protein: CASSWGQAPYEQYF. The V call is TRBV28, the J call TRBJ2-7; 8 bases match TRBD1. This CDR3 comprises 14 residues. Germline assignment: CDR1 MDHEN and CDR2 SYDVKM. The V gene end was trimmed by 4 bases and the J gene end by 2 bases; junction bases not matched to a gene: 4.

CDR3 protein: CASSSTYRAETQYF. The CDR3 DNA reads TGTGCCAGCAGTTCCACCTACAGGGCAGAGACCCAGTACTTC. V is TRBV27 and J is TRBJ2-5; D possibly corresponds to TRBD1 (6 bases). The CDR3 covers 14 residues. From germline, CDR1 is MNHEY and CDR2 SMNVEV (reference sequence). V dropped 4 bases and J dropped 4 bases, with 13 bases sitting between them.

The V and J genes are TRBV6-5 and TRBJ2-7; no clear D gene. Trimming shortened V by 6 bases and J by 0 bases, and 9 bases separated the two germline ends. The germline V gene has CDR1 MNHEY and CDR2 SVGAGI. The CDR3 consists of 13 residues. The CDR3 loop is CASSRAFSYEQYF. The CDR3 nucleotides read TGTGCCAGCAGCCGCGCCTTCTCCTACGAGCAGTACTTC.

V usage is TRBV5-6 and J usage is TRBJ2-5; 10 bases map to TRBD2. The CDR3 is 13 amino acids. The V and J ends lost 4 bases and 10 bases, in that order; junction bases with no gene match: 7. The germline CDR1 and CDR2 sequences are SGHDT and YYEEEE. The CDR3 loop is CASSPSGGASQYF. DNA for the CDR3: TGTGCCAGCAGCCCCAGCGGGGGGGCGAGCCAGTACTTC.

J is TRBJ1-1 and V is TRBV4-1, with TRBD1 identical over 7 bases. V was clipped by 4 bases and J by 3 bases; unmatched bases: 14. The CDR3 has 17 amino acids. Per the germline V gene, CDR1 is MGHRA and CDR2 is YSYEKL. In nucleotides, the CDR3 is TGCGCCAGCAGCCCGGACTCTCAAGGGGGCGCGGACACTGAAGCTTTCTTT. Its translation: CASSPDSQGGADTEAFF.

The chain combines TRBV9 with TRBJ2-5; D is uncertain. The J call is doubtful: the DNA matches TRBJ2-7 better. Per the germline V gene, CDR1 is SGDLS and CDR2 is YYNGEE. This CDR3 has 15 residues. The CDR3 reads CASSRSSESSYEQYF. In DNA, the CDR3 is TGTGCCAGCAGTCGTAGCTCAGAGAGCTCCTACGAGCAGTACTTC.

This CDR3 is CASRLLGGNEQFF. The CDR3 DNA reads TGCGCCAGCAGACTCCTCGGCGGCAATGAGCAGTTCTTC. The chain is built from TRBV5-1 and TRBJ2-1; no definite D call. The germline gives CDR1 SGHRS, CDR2 YFSETQ. There are 13 residues in the CDR3. Trimming stripped 5 bases from V and 6 bases from J, with 12 bases between.

The chain recombines TRBV6-1 with TRBJ1-3; TRBD1 matches 9 bases. The length of the CDR3 is 15 residues. In germline, CDR1 is MNHNS, CDR2 SASEGT. V shed 5 bases, J shed 4 bases, and the junction held 6 bases outside the gene matches. Written as DNA, the CDR3 is TGTGCCAGCAGTTGGGACAGGGTTTTCGGAAACACCATATATTTT. Encoded protein: CASSWDRVFGNTIYF.

V and J are TRBV5-6 and TRBJ2-2, with D possibly TRBD2 on 7 matching bases. V gave up 7 bases and J gave up 4 bases, with 20 bases separating them. Looked up from germline, CDR1 is SGHDT and CDR2 is YYEEEE. The CDR3 sequence is 16 residues long. The CDR3 sequence: CASSLGGAPATGELFF. Written as DNA, the CDR3 is TGTGCCAGCTCTCTGGGGGGGGCGCCGGCCACCGGGGAGCTGTTTTTT.

The chain combines TRBV6-4 with TRBJ2-1; the match to TRBD2 covers 14 bases. Germline CDR1 is MRHNA and CDR2 is SNTAGT. The V and J ends lost 6 bases and 10 bases, in that order; junction bases with no gene match: 5. The length of the CDR3 is 14 residues. CDR3 in amino acids: CASRTSGGAEEQFF. The CDR3 DNA follows: TGTGCCAGCAGGACTAGCGGGGGGGCTGAGGAGCAGTTCTTC.